This record looks at one TCR beta chain sequence and its context. This sample is part of a study of blood T cell repertoires in COVID-19. The V end was cut by 5 bases, the J end by 2 bases, with 12 bases between. The CDR3 runs 14 residues. CDR1 SGHAT and CDR2 FQNNGV come from the germline V gene. The repertoire was sequenced with immunoSEQ multiplex PCR; TCRdb's copy has only in-frame clones and lacks some. This table holds 250,000 or so clones, approximately 86% found once. The sequence was collected from a man aged 30-40 years with active or convalescent COVID-19. This chain links TRBV11-2 with TRBJ1-1; tentative D call: TRBD1 (5 bases). Sequencing was performed on peripheral blood. CDR3 amino acids: CASSPAQGNTEAFF. Here the CDR3 DNA reads TGTGCCAGCAGCCCCGCCCAGGGAAACACTGAAGCTTTCTTT.